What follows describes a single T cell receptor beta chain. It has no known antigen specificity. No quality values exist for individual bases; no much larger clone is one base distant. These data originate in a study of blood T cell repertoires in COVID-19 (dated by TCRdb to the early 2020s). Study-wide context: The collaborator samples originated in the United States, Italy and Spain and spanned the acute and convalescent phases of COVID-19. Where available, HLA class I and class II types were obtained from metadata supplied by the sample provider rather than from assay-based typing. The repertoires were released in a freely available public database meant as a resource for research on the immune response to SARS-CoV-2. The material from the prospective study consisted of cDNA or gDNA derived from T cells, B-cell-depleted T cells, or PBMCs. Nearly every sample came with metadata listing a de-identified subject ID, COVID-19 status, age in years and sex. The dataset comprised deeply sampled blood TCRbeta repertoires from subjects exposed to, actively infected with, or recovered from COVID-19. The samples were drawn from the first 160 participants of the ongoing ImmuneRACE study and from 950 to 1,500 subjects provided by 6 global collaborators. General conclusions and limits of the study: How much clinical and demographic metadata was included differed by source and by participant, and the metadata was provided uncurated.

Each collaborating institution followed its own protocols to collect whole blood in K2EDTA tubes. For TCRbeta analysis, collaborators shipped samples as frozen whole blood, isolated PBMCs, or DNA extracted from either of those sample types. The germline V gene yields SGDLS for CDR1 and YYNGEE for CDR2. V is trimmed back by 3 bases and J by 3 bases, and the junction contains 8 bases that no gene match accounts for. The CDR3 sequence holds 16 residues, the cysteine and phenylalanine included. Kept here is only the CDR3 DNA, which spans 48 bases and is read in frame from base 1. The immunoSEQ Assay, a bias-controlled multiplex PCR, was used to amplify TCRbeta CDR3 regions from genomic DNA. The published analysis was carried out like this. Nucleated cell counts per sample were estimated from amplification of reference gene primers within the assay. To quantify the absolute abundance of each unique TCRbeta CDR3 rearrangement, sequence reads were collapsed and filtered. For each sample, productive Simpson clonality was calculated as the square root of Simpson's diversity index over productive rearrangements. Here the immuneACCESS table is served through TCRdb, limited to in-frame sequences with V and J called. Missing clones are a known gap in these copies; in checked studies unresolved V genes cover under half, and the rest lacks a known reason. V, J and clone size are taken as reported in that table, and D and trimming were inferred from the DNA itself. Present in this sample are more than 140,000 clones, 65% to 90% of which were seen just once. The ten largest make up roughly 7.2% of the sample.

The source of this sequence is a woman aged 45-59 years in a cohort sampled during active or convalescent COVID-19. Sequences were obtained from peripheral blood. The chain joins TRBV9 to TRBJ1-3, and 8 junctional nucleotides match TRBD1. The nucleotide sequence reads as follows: TGTGCCAGCAGCGCAAACAGGGGGGAAATTGGAAACACCATATATTTT. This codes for CASSANRGEIGNTIYF.